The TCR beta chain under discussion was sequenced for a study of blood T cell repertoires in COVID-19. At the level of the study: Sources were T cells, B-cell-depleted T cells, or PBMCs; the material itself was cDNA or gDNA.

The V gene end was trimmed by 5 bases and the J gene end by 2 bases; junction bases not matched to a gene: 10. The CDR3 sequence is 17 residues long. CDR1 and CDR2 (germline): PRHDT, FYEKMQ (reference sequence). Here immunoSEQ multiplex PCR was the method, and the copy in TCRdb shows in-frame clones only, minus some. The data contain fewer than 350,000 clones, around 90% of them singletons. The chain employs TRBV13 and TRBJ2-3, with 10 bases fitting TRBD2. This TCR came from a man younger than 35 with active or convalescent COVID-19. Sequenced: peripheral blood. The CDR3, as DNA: TGTGCCAGCAGCAATACATTAGCGGGGGGAACCACAGATACGCAGTATTTT. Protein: CASSNTLAGGTTDTQYF. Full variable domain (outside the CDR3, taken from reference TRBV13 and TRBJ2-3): AAGVIQSPRHLIKEKRETATLKCYPIPRHDTVYWYQQGPGQDPQFLISFYEKMQSDKGSIPDRFSAQQFSDYHSELNMSSLELGDSALYFCASSNTLAGGTTDTQYFGPGTRLTVL.